The 28 T cell receptor beta chains below come from one sample, sequenced in a study of T cells in Graves' hyperthyroidism and ophthalmopathy. Amplified TCR beta CDR3 regions came from RNA transcripts. HTBI primers were used for first-round RT-PCR of the TCR CDR3. TCRdb reanalysed the multiplex PCR reads using MiXCR and keeps one entry per CDR3 protein. The table includes about 700,000 distinct CDR3 sequences, about 14% detected once. The sequenced material came from blood. These receptor sequences come from a woman between 18 and 30 years old with Graves' hyperthyroidism.

This chain links TRBV19 with TRBJ2-1, with 8 nucleotides matching TRBD2. This CDR3 is 16 amino acids long. The J segment lost 3 bases and the V segment lost 4 bases, leaving 8 bases of the junction unmatched. Germline-derived CDR1 and CDR2 are LNHDA and SQIVND (reference sequence). CDR3 sequence: CASSTFLAGLYNEQFF. The CDR3 DNA follows: TGTGCCAGTAGTACCTTCCTAGCGGGTCTCTACAATGAGCAGTTCTTC.

This clonotype turned up a few times. This chain uses TRBV6-1 with TRBJ1-1; D not resolved. Per the germline V gene, CDR1 is MNHNS and CDR2 is SASEGT. V gave up 7 bases and J gave up 1 base, with 16 bases separating them. This CDR3 is 15 amino acids long. CDR3 protein: CASKTRFGGNTEAFF. The CDR3 region has the DNA TGTGCCAGCAAAACCCGTTTTGGAGGGAACACTGAAGCTTTCTTT.

The gene calls are TRBV19 and TRBJ2-2, with D unresolved. V was trimmed by 4 bases and J by 3 bases, leaving 12 bases between them. This CDR3 has 15 amino acids. Germline-derived CDR1 and CDR2 are LNHDA and SQIVND (reference sequence). The DNA of the CDR3 is TGTGCCAGTAGTAGCTCGGCTCTGTACACCGGGGAGCTGTTTTTT. This gives the protein CASSSSALYTGELFF.

At least ten counts were recorded for this clonotype. This chain uses TRBV11-3 with TRBJ2-1; no clear D. The CDR3 runs to 17 residues. Germline CDR1 is SGHNT and CDR2 is YENEEA. Trimming took off 0 bases at V and 9 bases at J, with 21 bases between the two ends. The CDR3 DNA is TGTGCCAGCAGCTTAGATTTCGTCGGTCAGAGATACGGTGAGCAGTTCTTC. Amino acid sequence: CASSLDFVGQRYGEQFF. Using reference TRBV11-3 and TRBJ2-1 for the parts outside the CDR3, the full variable domain is EAGVVQSPRYKIIEKKQPVAFWCNPISGHNTLYWYLQNLGQGPELLIRYENEEAVDDSQLPKDRFSAERLKGVDSTLKIQPAELGDSAVYLCASSLDFVGQRYGEQFFGPGTRLTVL.

This clonotype was observed at least ten times. The rearrangement links TRBV5-6 to TRBJ2-2; 9 bases agree with TRBD1. This CDR3 contains 14 residues. Per germline, CDR1 SGHDT and CDR2 YYEEEE. V trimming: 0 bases; J trimming: 8 bases; junction bases outside the gene matches: 2. The CDR3 DNA reads as TGTGCCAGCAGCTTGGGGACAGGGGATGGGGAGCTGTTTTTT. It is translated as CASSLGTGDGELFF.

This clonotype has only a few counts. V is TRBV7-3 and J is TRBJ2-1; TRBD2 agrees at 12 bases. CDR3 length: 17 residues. The germline V gene encodes CDR1 SGHTA and CDR2 FQGTGA. V lost 0 bases and J lost 9; bases outside the gene matches: 9. In DNA, the CDR3 is TGTGCCAGCAGCTTAACGCGCCTAGCGGGAGGGTTTGGTGAGCAGTTCTTC. Translating gives CASSLTRLAGGFGEQFF.

The chain employs TRBV29-1 and TRBJ2-5, with 7 bases that match TRBD2. This CDR3 spans 13 amino acids. V gave up 1 base and J gave up 11 bases; unmatched junction bases: 10. Germline V gives CDR1 SQVTM, CDR2 ANQGSEA. CDR3 sequence reads: CSVEVPSSGKQYF. CDR3 DNA sequence: TGCAGCGTTGAAGTACCTTCGAGCGGGAAACAGTACTTC.

The chain couples TRBV30 to TRBJ2-4, with a tentative D call TRBD2 (5 bases). Germline values: CDR1 GTSNPN, CDR2 SVGIG (reference sequence). Trimming removed 1 base at V and 2 bases at J, with 9 bases between. The CDR3 loop spans 14 amino acids. CDR3 sequence (DNA): TGTGCCTGGAGTGCGGGGTCGACCAAAAACATTCAGTACTTC. This codes for CAWSAGSTKNIQYF.

This clonotype was recorded a few times. CDR3 sequence reads: CASRPLLYYGYTF. DNA for the CDR3: TGTGCCAGCAGGCCTCTCCTCTACTATGGCTACACCTTC. The J gene is TRBJ1-2, the V gene TRBV6-1; D gene ambiguous. The CDR3 is made up of 13 amino acids. CDR1 is MNHNS, CDR2 SASEGT, per germline. Trimming removed 6 bases at V and 3 bases at J, with 11 bases between.

This clonotype was found many times. The chain has TRBV28 and TRBJ2-2; a possible D gene is TRBD2 (6 bases). Trimming pared 4 bases from V and 0 bases from J, leaving 15 bases between. CDR1 is MDHEN, CDR2 SYDVKM, per germline. This CDR3 comprises 17 residues. The CDR3 spells CASSYFGRGTNTGELFF. CDR3 bases: TGTGCCAGCAGTTATTTTGGGCGGGGAACGAACACCGGGGAGCTGTTTTTT. Variable domain in full (rest from reference TRBV28 and TRBJ2-2): DVKVTQSSRYLVKRTGEKVFLECVQDMDHENMFWYRQDPGLGLRLIYFSYDVKMKEKGDIPEGYSVSREKKERFSLILESASTNQTSMYLCASSYFGRGTNTGELFFGEGSRLTVL.

V gene TRBV6-1 combines with J gene TRBJ2-1; 8 bases are a match to TRBD1. CDR1 is MNHNS and CDR2 is SASEGT in the germline V gene. Trimming cost V 6 bases and J 3 bases; bases outside gene matches: 10. This CDR3 is built from 16 residues. The CDR3 loop reads CASSPSGTGHYNEQFF. The CDR3 nucleotides read TGTGCCAGCAGCCCCTCCGGGACAGGCCACTACAATGAGCAGTTCTTC.

This clonotype was seen many times. CDR3 DNA sequence: TGCAGTGCCTACCCGCAGGGGCGTGGGAACACTGAAGCTTTCTTT. This gives the protein CSAYPQGRGNTEAFF. The chain combines TRBV20-1 with TRBJ1-1, with D perhaps matching TRBD1 (6 bases). The CDR3 is made up of 15 amino acids. V was clipped by 6 bases and J by 1 base, with 18 bases between them. The germline V gene encodes CDR1 DFQATT and CDR2 SNEGSKA (reference sequence).

This clonotype was recorded many times. The chain uses TRBV28 and TRBJ2-2; possibly TRBD1 or TRBD2 for D (5 bases each). CDR3 length: 14 amino acids. Trimming cost V 6 bases and J 6 bases, with 14 bases left between them. Germline V gene sequence: CDR1 MDHEN, CDR2 SYDVKM. The CDR3 DNA is TGTGCCAGCAGCCTCCCCATGGGGGCCGGGGAGCTGTTTTTT. It is translated as CASSLPMGAGELFF.

The chain employs TRBV20-1 and TRBJ2-3, with TRBD2 matching over 9 bases. CDR3 size: 16 residues. Looked up from germline, CDR1 is DFQATT and CDR2 is SNEGSKA (reference sequence). Unmatched junction bases numbered 11, after V lost 3 bases and J lost 4 bases. Here the CDR3 reads CSASPLAGERADTQYF. In DNA form, the CDR3 reads TGCAGTGCTAGTCCCTTAGCGGGAGAGCGCGCAGATACGCAGTATTTT.

This clonotype was seen repeatedly, ten times or more. This chain joins TRBV30 and TRBJ2-1; possible D gene TRBD1, 6 bases. Between the trimmed V and J ends, which lost 0 bases and 11 bases, there was a span of 11 bases. This CDR3 is 12 amino acids long. Germline lookup yields CDR1 GTSNPN and CDR2 SVGIG (reference sequence). DNA for the CDR3: TGTGCCTGGAGTGTCGATACAGGGAAGCAGTTCTTC. It encodes CAWSVDTGKQFF.

This clonotype was counted a few times. The chain carries TRBV7-3 and TRBJ2-2; D unclear. V was cut by 5 bases and J by 0 bases, with 7 bases left in between. Germline-derived CDR1 and CDR2 are SGHTA and FQGTGA. This CDR3 region has 14 residues. In DNA form, the CDR3 reads TGTGCCAGCAGCCCGACAACGAACACCGGGGAGCTGTTTTTT. It yields the protein CASSPTTNTGELFF.

The V call is TRBV2, the J call TRBJ2-2, with 10 bases fitting TRBD1. CDR1 is SNHLY, CDR2 FYNNEI, per germline. This CDR3 region has 15 residues. The V gene end was trimmed by 11 bases and the J gene end by 7 bases; junction bases not matched to a gene: 13. CDR3 residues: CALRKDRGNIGELFF. DNA of the CDR3: TGTGCCCTAAGGAAGGACAGGGGGAATATCGGGGAGCTGTTTTTT.

This clonotype was seen a handful of times. The rearrangement joins TRBV6-1 to TRBJ1-2, with D tentatively TRBD1 (6 bases). The CDR3 extends over 13 amino acids. Germline V gene lookup returns CDR1 MNHNS and CDR2 SASEGT. The V end lost 6 bases, the J end lost 5 bases, and 13 bases lay between the germline ends. DNA for the CDR3: TGTGCCAGCAGGAGACAGGACCTTTATGGCTACACCTTC. Translated: CASRRQDLYGYTF.

This clonotype was counted a few times. V usage is TRBV7-8 and J usage is TRBJ2-2, with D hard to call. Trimming removed 1 base at V and 3 bases at J, with 6 bases between. The CDR3 has 14 amino acids. The V gene's germline CDR1 is SGHVS and CDR2 FQNEAQ. The CDR3 reads CASSLESYTGELFF. DNA for the CDR3: TGTGCCAGCAGCTTAGAATCCTACACCGGGGAGCTGTTTTTT.

The chain couples TRBV6-1 to TRBJ1-1; D not certain. The ends were cut back, 4 bases at V and 4 bases at J, with 16 bases in the middle. Germline V gives CDR1 MNHNS, CDR2 SASEGT. The CDR3 runs to 15 residues. The CDR3 loop reads CASSASGTGSTEAFF. The CDR3 DNA sequence: TGTGCCAGCAGTGCGTCGGGAACGGGGAGCACTGAAGCTTTCTTT.

The sample holds many counts of this clonotype. The V and J genes are TRBV28 and TRBJ1-2, with D possibly matching TRBD1 (5 bases). Looked up from germline, CDR1 is MDHEN and CDR2 is SYDVKM. Trimming removed 5 bases at V and 3 bases at J, with 19 bases between. The CDR3 spans 16 residues. CDR3 residues: CASSRWGGRKDYGYTF. CDR3 sequence (DNA): TGTGCCAGCAGTCGATGGGGCGGGCGCAAGGACTATGGCTACACCTTC.

The sample holds many counts of this clonotype. V usage is TRBV7-9 and J usage is TRBJ2-7; TRBD2 might be the D (6 bases). The germline CDR1 and CDR2 sequences are SEHNR and FQNEAQ (reference sequence). V was cut by 6 bases and J by 2 bases, with 11 bases left in between. The CDR3 runs 13 residues. CDR3 loop: CASRRDFPYEQYF. In nucleotides, the CDR3 is TGTGCCAGCAGACGGGACTTCCCCTACGAGCAGTACTTC. The full variable domain, in which reference TRBV7-9 and TRBJ2-7 provide the parts outside the CDR3, is DTGVSQNPRHKITKRGQNVTFRCDPISEHNRLYWYRQTLGQGPEFLTYFQNEAQLEKSRLLSDRFSAERPKGSFSTLEIQRTEQGDSAMYLCASRRDFPYEQYFGPGTRLTVT.

This clonotype was picked up many times. The chain has TRBV30 and TRBJ2-3, with D perhaps matching TRBD2 (7 bases). This CDR3 region has 15 residues. V dropped 6 bases and J dropped 0 bases, with 16 bases sitting between them. CDR1 GTSNPN and CDR2 SVGIG come from the germline V gene (reference sequence). The CDR3 is CACLDRGGSTDTQYF. CDR3 sequence (DNA): TGTGCCTGCCTAGATAGGGGGGGAAGCACAGATACGCAGTATTTT.

J is TRBJ2-7 and V is TRBV25-1; 7 nucleotides agree with TRBD1. The V and J ends lost 1 base and 2 bases, in that order; junction bases with no gene match: 14. Germline V gene sequence: CDR1 MGHDK, CDR2 SYGVNS. CDR3 length: 18 residues. DNA of the CDR3: TGTGCCAGCAGTGAATCGGGCTTCGGCAGGGGGATGACCTACGAGCAGTACTTC. It codes for CASSESGFGRGMTYEQYF.

This clonotype has only a few counts. The chain links TRBV7-2 to TRBJ2-1; D possibly matches TRBD1 or TRBD2 (6 bases each). V gave up 5 bases and J gave up 0 bases, with 11 bases separating them. Germline lookup yields CDR1 SGHTA and CDR2 FQGNSA. The CDR3 totals 15 residues. CDR3 coding DNA: TGTGCCAGCAGCCCGGGGGCCTTCTCCTACAATGAGCAGTTCTTC. This encodes CASSPGAFSYNEQFF.

This clonotype has a handful of counts. Since a much larger clone is just one base distant, this may be a read error. V and J are TRBV2 and TRBJ2-1, with D perhaps matching TRBD2 (5 bases). CDR3 length: 16 amino acids. Germline CDR1 reads SNHLY; CDR2 reads FYNNEI. Trimming removed 3 bases from V and 9 bases from J, with 21 bases in between. CDR3 sequence reads: CASSDTDWRIGSEQFF. The DNA for the CDR3 is TGTGCCAGCAGTGACACGGACTGGAGAATCGGCAGTGAGCAGTTCTTC.

This clonotype was detected many times. The rearrangement links TRBV28 to TRBJ2-7, with D possibly matching TRBD2 (5 bases). The V end was cut by 5 bases, the J end by 3 bases, with 8 bases between. The CDR3 consists of 12 residues. Per germline, CDR1 MDHEN and CDR2 SYDVKM. The CDR3: CASSPGVYEQYF. Here the CDR3 DNA reads TGTGCCAGCAGTCCCGGGGTCTACGAGCAGTACTTC.

This clonotype showed up many times. The chain combines TRBV28 with TRBJ2-7; tentative D call: TRBD1 (6 bases). The length of the CDR3 is 13 residues. Germline lookup yields CDR1 MDHEN and CDR2 SYDVKM. Trimming stripped 6 bases from V and 4 bases from J, with 13 bases between. The DNA of the CDR3 is TGTGCCAGCAGCCCCGGACAGCCGTACGAGCAGTACTTC. As protein: CASSPGQPYEQYF.